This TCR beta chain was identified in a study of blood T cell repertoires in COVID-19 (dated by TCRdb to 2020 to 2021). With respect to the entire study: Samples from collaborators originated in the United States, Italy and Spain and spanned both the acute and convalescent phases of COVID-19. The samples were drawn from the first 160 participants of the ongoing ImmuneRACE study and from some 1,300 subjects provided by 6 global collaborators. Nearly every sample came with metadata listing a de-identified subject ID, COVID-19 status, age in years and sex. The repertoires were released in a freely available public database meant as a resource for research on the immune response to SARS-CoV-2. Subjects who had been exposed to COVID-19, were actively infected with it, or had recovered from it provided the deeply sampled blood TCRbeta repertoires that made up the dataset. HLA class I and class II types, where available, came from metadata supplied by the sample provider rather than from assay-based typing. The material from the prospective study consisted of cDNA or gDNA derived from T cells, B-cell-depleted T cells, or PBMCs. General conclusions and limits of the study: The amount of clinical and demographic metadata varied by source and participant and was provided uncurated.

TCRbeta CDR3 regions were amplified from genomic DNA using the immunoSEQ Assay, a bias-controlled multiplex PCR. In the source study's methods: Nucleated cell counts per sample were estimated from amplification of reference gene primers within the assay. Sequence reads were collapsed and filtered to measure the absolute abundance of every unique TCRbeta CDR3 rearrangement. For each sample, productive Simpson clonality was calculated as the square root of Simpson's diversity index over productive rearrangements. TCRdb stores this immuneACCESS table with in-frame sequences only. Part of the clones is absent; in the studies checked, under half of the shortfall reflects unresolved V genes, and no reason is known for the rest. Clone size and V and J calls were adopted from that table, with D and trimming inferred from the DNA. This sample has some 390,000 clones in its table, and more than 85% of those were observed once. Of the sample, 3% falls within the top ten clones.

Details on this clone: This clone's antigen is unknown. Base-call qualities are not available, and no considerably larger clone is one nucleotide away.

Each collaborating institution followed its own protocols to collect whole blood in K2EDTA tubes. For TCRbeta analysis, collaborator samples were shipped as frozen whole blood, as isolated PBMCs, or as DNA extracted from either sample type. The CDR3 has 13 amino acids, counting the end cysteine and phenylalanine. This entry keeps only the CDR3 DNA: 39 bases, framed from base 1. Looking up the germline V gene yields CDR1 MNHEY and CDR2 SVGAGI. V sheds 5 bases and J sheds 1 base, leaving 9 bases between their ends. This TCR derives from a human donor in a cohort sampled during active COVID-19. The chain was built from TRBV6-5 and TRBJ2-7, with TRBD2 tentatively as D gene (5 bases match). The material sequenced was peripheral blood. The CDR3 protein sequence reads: CASSREQSYEQYF. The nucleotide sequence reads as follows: TGTGCCAGCAGTCGGGAACAGTCCTACGAGCAGTACTTC.